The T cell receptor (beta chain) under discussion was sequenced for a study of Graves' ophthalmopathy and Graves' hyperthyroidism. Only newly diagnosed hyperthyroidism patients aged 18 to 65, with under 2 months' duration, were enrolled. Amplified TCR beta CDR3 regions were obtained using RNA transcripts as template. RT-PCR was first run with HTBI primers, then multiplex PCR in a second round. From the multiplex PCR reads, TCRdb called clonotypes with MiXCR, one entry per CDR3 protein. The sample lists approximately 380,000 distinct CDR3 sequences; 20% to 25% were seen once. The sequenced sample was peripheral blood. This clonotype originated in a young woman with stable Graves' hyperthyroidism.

This chain's CDR3 is CASSPAPGQEETQYF. The CDR3 bases are TGCGCCAGCAGCCCGGCCCCGGGACAGGAAGAGACCCAGTACTTC. The V and J genes are TRBV5-1 and TRBJ2-5; the match to TRBD1 covers 8 bases. This CDR3 spans 15 amino acids. Per the germline V gene, CDR1 is SGHRS and CDR2 is YFSETQ. The V and J ends lost 4 bases and 3 bases, in that order; junction bases with no gene match: 8.